These 25 T cell receptor beta chains originate from one sample sequenced in a study of response to subunit inactivated influenza vaccine. TCRdb re-called the RT-PCR reads through MiXCR, storing one row per CDR3 protein. The sample lists 550,000 to 650,000 distinct CDR3 sequences; 12% were seen once. Sequenced material: PBMCs from blood, taken on the day of vaccination. The receptor source for this set is a man aged 50 to 60 who received an inactivated influenza vaccine.

This clonotype was seen at least ten times. V and J are TRBV7-6 and TRBJ2-5; 11 positions match TRBD2. CDR1 is SGHVS and CDR2 is FNYEAQ in the germline V gene. There are 16 residues in the CDR3. V was clipped by 5 bases and J by 4 bases; unmatched bases: 9. The CDR3 coding sequence is TGTGCCAGCAGCGTCTATAGCGGGGGGGCCGGAGAGACCCAGTACTTC. This translates into CASSVYSGGAGETQYF.

This chain links TRBV11-2 with TRBJ1-4; 8 nucleotides match TRBD1. The ends lost 1 base at V and 7 bases at J; junction bases unmatched: 8. Germline V lookup: CDR1 SGHAT, CDR2 FQNNGV. This CDR3 has 16 residues. This CDR3 reads CASSLGVGQEGEKLFF. The CDR3 nucleotides are TGTGCCAGCAGCTTAGGTGTGGGACAGGAAGGTGAAAAACTGTTTTTT.

The rearrangement links TRBV7-9 to TRBJ2-5; D assignment may be TRBD1 or TRBD2 (5 bases each). The CDR3 runs to 16 residues. Looked up from germline, CDR1 is SEHNR and CDR2 is FQNEAQ (reference sequence). V was cut by 4 bases and J by 0 bases, with 15 bases left in between. This CDR3 is CASSSALGVYQETQYF. DNA for the CDR3: TGTGCCAGCAGCTCGGCTTTGGGGGTATACCAAGAGACCCAGTACTTC. Drawing the rest from reference TRBV7-9 and TRBJ2-5, the complete variable domain is DTGVSQNPRHKITKRGQNVTFRCDPISEHNRLYWYRQTLGQGPEFLTYFQNEAQLEKSRLLSDRFSAERPKGSFSTLEIQRTEQGDSAMYLCASSSALGVYQETQYFGPGTRLLVL.

The chain links TRBV6-1 to TRBJ1-1, with D maybe TRBD1 (6 bases). The V end was cut by 9 bases, the J end by 2 bases, with 19 bases between. Germline CDR1 is MNHNS and CDR2 is SASEGT. The CDR3 extends over 15 amino acids. CDR3 residues: CARSRGGQYNTEAFF. DNA of the CDR3: TGTGCCAGAAGCAGAGGCGGACAGTATAACACTGAAGCTTTCTTT.

V gene TRBV12-3 or TRBV12-4 combines with J gene TRBJ2-2; TRBD2 matches 7 bases. The CDR3 contains 15 residues. The ends lost 7 bases at V and 1 base at J; junction bases unmatched: 6. This CDR3 reads CASNMGGLNTGELFF. CDR3 DNA sequence: TGTGCCAGCAACATGGGAGGGTTGAACACCGGGGAGCTGTTTTTT.

This clonotype was observed a handful of times. The chain links TRBV7-2 to TRBJ2-2; 10 nucleotides line up with TRBD2. Per the germline V gene, CDR1 is SGHTA and CDR2 is FQGNSA. The CDR3 has 15 amino acids. V lost 3 bases, J lost 5 bases, and 3 bases stayed unmatched. The CDR3 coding sequence is TGTGCCAGCAGCTTCACGACTAGCGGGACCGGGGAGCTGTTTTTT. This translates into CASSFTTSGTGELFF.

The chain employs TRBV5-1 and TRBJ2-7; TRBD2 aligns across 10 bases. The germline V gene encodes CDR1 SGHRS and CDR2 YFSETQ. This CDR3 contains 15 residues. V lost 4 bases and J lost 6; bases outside the gene matches: 10. This chain's CDR3 is CASSPQGVAGGEQYF. The DNA for the CDR3 is TGCGCCAGCAGCCCCCAGGGGGTAGCGGGGGGCGAGCAGTACTTC.

This clonotype was detected a few times. The gene calls are TRBV2 and TRBJ2-7; 7 bases match TRBD1. CDR3 size: 16 residues. Germline V gene data show CDR1 as SNHLY and CDR2 as FYNNEI. The trim removed 7 bases at V and 3 bases at J, leaving 15 bases unmatched. CDR3 DNA sequence: TGTGCCAGCATCCCGGACAGGTCGAGGATCGGCTACGAGCAGTACTTC. Protein product: CASIPDRSRIGYEQYF.

This clonotype was observed a single time. This chain links TRBV12-3 or TRBV12-4 with TRBJ2-5, with 7 bases aligning to TRBD2. Losses at the gene ends were 5 bases for V and 0 bases for J; bases not matched to a gene: 9. The CDR3 covers 16 residues. The CDR3: CASSPNQRGYQETQYF. The CDR3 coding sequence is TGTGCCAGCAGTCCCAACCAGCGGGGCTACCAAGAGACCCAGTACTTC.

This chain links TRBV5-1 with TRBJ2-5; D is unresolved. The CDR3 runs to 11 residues. V lost 5 bases to trimming and J lost 1 base, with 3 bases between them. CDR1 is SGHRS and CDR2 is YFSETQ in the germline V gene. The CDR3 bases are TGCGCCAGCAGGGCCCAAGAGACCCAGTACTTC. This encodes CASRAQETQYF.

The J gene is TRBJ2-7, the V gene TRBV10-3, with a possible D match to TRBD1 (5 bases). This CDR3 spans 14 amino acids. Germline V gene lookup returns CDR1 ENHRY and CDR2 SYGVKD. The V and J ends lost 2 bases and 6 bases respectively, with 14 bases between them. For the CDR3, the DNA is TGTGCCATCAGTGAGGGGCAGGGAATCTCCGAGCAGTACTTC. Translated, it gives CAISEGQGISEQYF.

V gene TRBV5-1 combines with J gene TRBJ1-1; D may be TRBD1 (6 bases). The germline CDR1 and CDR2 sequences are SGHRS and YFSETQ. The ends were cut back, 4 bases at V and 3 bases at J, with 13 bases in the middle. The CDR3 runs 14 residues. The CDR3 DNA follows: TGCGCCAGCAGCCACGGGACATTCGACACTGAAGCTTTCTTT. Translation gives CASSHGTFDTEAFF.

This clonotype was counted only a few times. V usage is TRBV9 and J usage is TRBJ2-3; TRBD1 is a possible D gene (5 bases). This CDR3 contains 14 residues. The germline V gene has CDR1 SGDLS and CDR2 YYNGEE. The V end lost 0 bases, the J end lost 5 bases, and 10 bases lay between the germline ends. This CDR3 is CASSVAEDRDTQYF. As DNA, the CDR3 is TGTGCCAGCAGCGTAGCTGAAGACAGAGATACGCAGTATTTT.

The chain recombines TRBV10-3 with TRBJ1-1; tentatively, D is TRBD1 (6 bases). CDR1 is ENHRY, CDR2 SYGVKD, per germline. Deletions cut 0 bases from V and 4 bases from J, with 12 bases between. This CDR3 region has 15 residues. The CDR3 region has the DNA TGTGCCATCAGTGAGTCAAGAGAAGGGGGCACTGAAGCTTTCTTT. Amino acid sequence: CAISESREGGTEAFF.

This clonotype was detected only a few times. The rearrangement links TRBV3-1 to TRBJ2-1, with 8 bases matching TRBD2. Looked up from germline, CDR1 is LGHDT and CDR2 is YNNKEL (reference sequence). J was trimmed by 3 bases and V by 4 bases; bases with no gene match: 5. The CDR3 totals 15 residues. DNA of the CDR3: TGTGCCAGCAGCCTGGGACTAGTGGGCTACAATGAGCAGTTCTTC. Its translation is CASSLGLVGYNEQFF.

This clonotype was seen a few times. This chain uses TRBV7-3 with TRBJ2-2; 7 bases are a match to TRBD2. Germline CDR1 is SGHTA and CDR2 is FQGTGA. The length of the CDR3 is 14 residues. The ends lost 3 bases at V and 4 bases at J; junction bases unmatched: 2. CDR3 residues: CASSLGGLTGELFF. The CDR3 coding sequence is TGTGCCAGCAGCTTGGGAGGGCTCACCGGGGAGCTGTTTTTT.

This clonotype occurred a few times. The V call is TRBV12-3 or TRBV12-4, the J call TRBJ2-1; no definite D call. The ends were cut back, 8 bases at V and 4 bases at J, with 12 bases in the middle. There are 13 residues in the CDR3. As DNA, the CDR3 is TGTGCCAGCGTATACCGGCAATACAATGAGCAGTTCTTC. Amino acid sequence: CASVYRQYNEQFF.

J is TRBJ2-3 and V is TRBV12-3 or TRBV12-4; no clear D. V shed 8 bases and J shed 5 bases, with 14 bases lying between them. The CDR3 spans 13 residues. This CDR3 is CASRSLEEDTQYF. CDR3 DNA: TGTGCCAGCCGGTCCCTTGAAGAAGATACGCAGTATTTT.

This clonotype came up many times. The rearrangement joins TRBV3-1 to TRBJ2-7, with unresolved D. Between the trimmed V and J ends, which lost 0 bases and 7 bases, there was a span of 13 bases. The CDR3 sequence is 14 residues long. The germline CDR1 and CDR2 sequences are LGHDT and YNNKEL (reference sequence). The CDR3 here is CASSQDSLVLEQYF. DNA of the CDR3: TGTGCCAGCAGCCAAGATAGCCTGGTCCTAGAGCAGTACTTC.

V is TRBV11-2 and J is TRBJ2-1; 9 bases align to TRBD2. J was trimmed by 6 bases and V by 6 bases; bases with no gene match: 18. The CDR3 length is 18 residues. Per germline, CDR1 SGHAT and CDR2 FQNNGV. The CDR3 nucleotides read TGTGCCAGCAGGTTTCCCCCCCCCTGGCGGGAGGGTTCCAATGAGCAGTTCTTC. Amino acid sequence: CASRFPPPWREGSNEQFF.

In its sample, this clonotype was seen a few times. The rearrangement uses TRBV5-4 and TRBJ2-1, with TRBD2 identical over 14 bases. V gave up 0 bases and J gave up 8 bases; unmatched junction bases: 4. The CDR3 totals 16 residues. Germline CDR1 reads SGHNT; CDR2 reads YYREEE (reference sequence). CDR3 amino acids: CASSLGLAGGSDEQFF. The CDR3 nucleotides are TGTGCCAGCAGCTTGGGACTAGCGGGGGGGAGTGATGAGCAGTTCTTC.

This clonotype was counted many times. The chain recombines TRBV12-3 or TRBV12-4 with TRBJ2-7, with D possibly TRBD2 on 5 matching bases. The V and J ends lost 7 bases and 3 bases respectively, with 16 bases between them. The CDR3 is 14 amino acids. DNA for the CDR3: TGTGCCAGCACCTTTACTCCCGGGAACTACGAGCAGTACTTC. As protein: CASTFTPGNYEQYF.

This clonotype has only a few counts. The chain recombines TRBV5-1 with TRBJ1-3, with D maybe TRBD1 (5 bases). Germline values: CDR1 SGHRS, CDR2 YFSETQ. This CDR3 comprises 14 residues. The germline V and J ends were trimmed by 8 bases and 0 bases, with 12 bases remaining between them. In DNA, the CDR3 is TGCGCCAGTGGGGACGGCAACTCTGGAAACACCATATATTTT. It codes for CASGDGNSGNTIYF.

J is TRBJ2-3 and V is TRBV9; either TRBD1 or TRBD2 may fit D (5 bases each). Trimming took off 0 bases at V and 8 bases at J, with 10 bases between the two ends. Germline lookup yields CDR1 SGDLS and CDR2 YYNGEE. This CDR3 contains 13 residues. CDR3 in DNA: TGTGCCAGCAGCGTAGGGGAGCAGGGTACGCAGTATTTT. Translation: CASSVGEQGTQYF.

The gene calls are TRBV27 and TRBJ2-6; TRBD2 matches at 10 bases. J was trimmed by 2 bases and V by 2 bases; bases with no gene match: 3. Germline assignment: CDR1 MNHEY and CDR2 SMNVEV (reference sequence). This CDR3 is 17 amino acids long. CDR3 DNA sequence: TGTGCCAGCAGTTTACTAGCGGGAGACCCTGGGGCCAACGTCCTGACTTTC. This codes for CASSLLAGDPGANVLTF.